Listed here is a single T cell receptor (beta chain). The antigen it binds to is not known. It has no much larger one-base neighbor in the sample; base qualities were not kept. This sample stems from a study of blood T cell repertoires in COVID-19 (dated by TCRdb to the early 2020s). Turning to the overall study: Samples covering the acute and convalescent phases of COVID-19 were provided by collaborators in the United States, Italy and Spain. The material from the prospective study consisted of cDNA or gDNA derived from T cells, B-cell-depleted T cells, or PBMCs. The dataset comprised deeply sampled blood TCRbeta repertoires from subjects exposed to, actively infected with, or recovered from COVID-19. A freely available public database, intended as a resource for researchers studying the immune response to SARS-CoV-2, is where the repertoires were released. Samples were obtained from the ongoing ImmuneRACE study (first 160 participants) and from over a thousand subjects provided by 6 global collaborators. The sample metadata nearly always contained a de-identified subject ID, COVID-19 status, age in years and sex. Where HLA class I and class II types were available, the types were taken from metadata supplied by the sample provider, not from assay-based typing. Results and caveats for the whole study, not just this receptor: Clinical and demographic metadata were provided uncurated, with the amount varying by source and participant.

One collaborating source in Seattle enrolled patients during active infection and followed them longitudinally through the course of disease. Whole blood was collected in K2EDTA tubes by collaborating institutions according to the institutions' own protocols. For TCRbeta analysis, collaborators shipped samples as frozen whole blood, isolated PBMCs, or DNA extracted from either of those sample types. TCRbeta CDR3 regions were amplified from genomic DNA by means of the immunoSEQ Assay, a bias-controlled multiplex PCR. Under the source paper's analysis protocol: The number of nucleated cells in each sample was estimated by amplification of reference gene primers within the assay. To quantify the absolute abundance of each unique TCRbeta CDR3 rearrangement, sequence reads were collapsed and filtered. For each sample, productive Simpson clonality was calculated as the square root of Simpson's diversity index across productive rearrangements. The table was pulled from immuneACCESS by TCRdb, which kept in-frame rearrangements only. Such tables lose some clones; where checked, under half of the loss comes from unresolved V genes, and the rest has no known cause. V and J calls plus clone size are reproduced from that table; the DNA served to infer D and trimming. Recorded for this sample are about 440,000 clones; about 91% of them occurred a single time. Over 10% of the sample is in the top ten clones.

As encoded in the germline V gene, CDR1 is KGHDR while CDR2 is SFDVKD. The CDR3 holds 14 amino acids from the cysteine to the phenylalanine. Only the CDR3 region is kept as DNA, spanning 42 bases read in frame from base 1. Trimming takes 3 bases from V and 7 bases from J, and the germline ends sit 12 bases apart. Source material: peripheral blood. In this chain, TRBV24-1 is recombined with TRBJ1-5, with an unclear D gene assignment. The sequence was obtained from a woman in her fifties or sixties with COVID-19, enrolled during active disease. Read as DNA, the sequence is TGTGCCACCAGTGATCCGAAAGCGCCCCAGCCCCAGCATTTT. This sequence encodes CATSDPKAPQPQHF.